The 19 T cell receptor beta chains listed next were all sequenced from one sample in a study of patients and donors after allogeneic stem cell transplantation. One entry per CDR3 protein, called by TCRdb with MiXCR from the RT-PCR reads. In the table there are 920,000 or so distinct CDR3 sequences, roughly 17% of which are singletons. Sample: blood, either unsorted or a sorted T cell fraction (not recorded which). The origin of the receptors is a human donor who was either an allogeneic HSCT recipient or a stem cell or donor lymphocyte infusion donor (not recorded which). It is not recorded whose cells these are; they may come from a transplant donor.

In this sample, this clonotype turned up once. The rearrangement uses TRBV20-1 and TRBJ2-7, with 7 bases that match TRBD1. The V and J ends lost 6 bases and 3 bases, in that order; junction bases with no gene match: 5. CDR1 is DFQATT and CDR2 is SNEGSKA in the germline V gene (reference sequence). This CDR3 spans 12 amino acids. CDR3 sequence (DNA): TGCAGTGCCCCGGGACAGCACTACGAGCAGTACTTC. Translating gives CSAPGQHYEQYF.

The CDR3: CASSFWSVRGGTEAFF. The CDR3 DNA is TGTGCCAGCAGTTTCTGGTCTGTCAGGGGGGGAACTGAAGCTTTCTTT. This sequence joins TRBV12-3 or TRBV12-4 and TRBJ1-1; TRBD1 matches at 7 bases. J gave up 5 bases and V 3 bases, and 12 bases lay outside the gene matches. The CDR3 has 16 amino acids.

The genes are TRBV7-2 and TRBJ2-2; 9 bases line up with TRBD1. V shed 3 bases, J shed 7 bases, and the junction held 6 bases outside the gene matches. The CDR3 spans 15 residues. Germline V gives CDR1 SGHTA, CDR2 FQGNSA. The CDR3 DNA reads as TGTGCCAGCAGCTTCCGGACAGGGGTCGGCGGGGAGCTGTTTTTT. It translates to CASSFRTGVGGELFF.

This clonotype appeared a few times. The chain carries TRBV24-1 and TRBJ2-3, with D unresolved. This CDR3 spans 12 amino acids. The V end was cut by 1 base, the J end by 10 bases, with 8 bases between. Germline loops: CDR1 KGHDR, CDR2 SFDVKD. Here the CDR3 reads CATSDLFPAQYF. The CDR3 region has the DNA TGTGCCACCAGTGATTTATTCCCCGCGCAGTATTTT.

A few counts support this clonotype. CDR3 sequence (DNA): TGTGCCAGCAGCTCCCTTAGCGGGAGTAGCTCCTACGAGCAGTACTTC. This codes for CASSSLSGSSSYEQYF. The chain combines TRBV7-9 with TRBJ2-7; 9 nucleotides line up with TRBD2. From germline, CDR1 is SEHNR and CDR2 FQNEAQ (reference sequence). This CDR3 spans 16 amino acids. Trimming at V came to 4 bases and at J to 0 bases, leaving 7 bases not matched to a gene. Full variable domain (remainder filled in from reference TRBV7-9 and TRBJ2-7): DTGVSQNPRHKITKRGQNVTFRCDPISEHNRLYWYRQTLGQGPEFLTYFQNEAQLEKSRLLSDRFSAERPKGSFSTLEIQRTEQGDSAMYLCASSSLSGSSSYEQYFGPGTRLTVT.

This clonotype has more than one count but fewer than ten. The chain links TRBV6-1 to TRBJ1-6; no definite D call. The CDR3 sequence is 15 residues long. Germline V gene sequence: CDR1 MNHNS, CDR2 SASEGT. With 0 bases removed from V and 6 bases from J, the gap between germline ends came to 9 bases. CDR3 sequence reads: CASSEAPFGNSPLHF. DNA of the CDR3: TGTGCCAGCAGTGAAGCCCCGTTCGGTAATTCACCCCTCCACTTT.

This CDR3 reads CASSPTIRLIRDNEQFF. CDR3 sequence (DNA): TGTGCCAGCAGCCCAACGATTAGGCTAATTAGGGACAATGAGCAGTTCTTC. This chain joins TRBV11-2 and TRBJ2-1; no clear D. The ends were cut back, 5 bases at V and 5 bases at J, with 22 bases in the middle. This CDR3 contains 17 residues. Looked up from germline, CDR1 is SGHAT and CDR2 is FQNNGV. The full variable domain, in which reference TRBV11-2 and TRBJ2-1 provide the parts outside the CDR3, is EAGVAQSPRYKIIEKRQSVAFWCNPISGHATLYWYQQILGQGPKLLIQFQNNGVVDDSQLPKDRFSAERLKGVDSTLKIQPAKLEDSAVYLCASSPTIRLIRDNEQFFGPGTRLTVL.

This clonotype occurred a few times. The chain carries TRBV4-1 and TRBJ1-3; TRBD1 matches 7 bases. V gave up 7 bases and J gave up 2 bases; unmatched junction bases: 8. CDR1 is MGHRA and CDR2 is YSYEKL in the germline V gene. The CDR3 has 15 amino acids. This CDR3 reads CASTTLGTAGNTIYF. Written as DNA, the CDR3 is TGCGCCAGCACCACGCTTGGGACAGCTGGAAACACCATATATTTT.

This clonotype has a handful of counts. The V call is TRBV9, the J call TRBJ1-2; D is unresolved. Trimming removed 0 bases at V and 4 bases at J, with 10 bases between. Germline V lookup: CDR1 SGDLS, CDR2 YYNGEE. This CDR3 contains 14 residues. The DNA for the CDR3 is TGTGCCAGCAGCGTAGACCCCCTCCTCTATGGCTACACCTTC. Protein sequence: CASSVDPLLYGYTF.

This clonotype was counted between two and nine times. V and J are TRBV20-1 and TRBJ2-3; tentatively, D is TRBD2 (6 bases). The CDR3 is made up of 15 amino acids. V lost 5 bases and J 4 bases, leaving 19 bases between the germline ends. The germline gives CDR1 DFQATT, CDR2 SNEGSKA (reference sequence). CDR3 sequence reads: CSAGGTTYAPDTQYF. The CDR3 bases are TGCAGTGCTGGAGGGACCACTTACGCGCCAGATACGCAGTATTTT.

This clonotype has just a few counts. The chain carries TRBV9 and TRBJ2-7; 8 nucleotides line up with TRBD1. The V gene end was trimmed by 3 bases and the J gene end by 5 bases; junction bases not matched to a gene: 10. The CDR3 is 15 amino acids. The V gene's germline CDR1 is SGDLS and CDR2 YYNGEE. The CDR3, as DNA: TGTGCCAGCAGCGCCCCGACCGGACAGGGTAACGAGCAGTACTTC. Residues: CASSAPTGQGNEQYF.

This rearrangement joins TRBV29-1 to TRBJ2-5; 7 bases map to TRBD2. Germline assignment: CDR1 SQVTM and CDR2 ANQGSEA. CDR3 size: 12 residues. V dropped 5 bases and J dropped 5; count of bases not matched to a gene: 5. Written as DNA, the CDR3 is TGCAGCGTTCCCAGCGGGGCGGAGACCCAGTACTTC. Its protein is CSVPSGAETQYF.

In this sample, this clonotype turned up a few times. This chain joins TRBV27 and TRBJ1-1; TRBD1 matches at 7 bases. In germline, CDR1 is MNHEY, CDR2 SMNVEV (reference sequence). V shed 6 bases and J 5 bases; nucleotides not matched to a gene: 18. This CDR3 is 17 amino acids long. CDR3 amino acids: CASRSWPAEGAETEAFF. The CDR3 DNA reads TGTGCCAGCAGATCCTGGCCCGCGGAGGGGGCGGAAACTGAAGCTTTCTTT.

Only a few counts were recorded for this clonotype. V gene TRBV11-2 combines with J gene TRBJ2-7; D uncertain. The CDR3 spans 11 residues. Germline loops: CDR1 SGHAT, CDR2 FQNNGV. V lost 5 bases, J lost 5 bases, and 7 bases lay in between. The CDR3 loop is CASSPRNEQYF. CDR3 DNA: TGTGCCAGCAGCCCCCGGAACGAGCAGTACTTC.

This clonotype was observed a handful of times. The chain employs TRBV29-1 and TRBJ1-1, with D possibly TRBD1 on 5 matching bases. The V and J ends lost 7 bases and 2 bases respectively, with 17 bases between them. Germline CDR1 is SQVTM and CDR2 is ANQGSEA. CDR3 size: 14 residues. CDR3 sequence (DNA): TGCAGCGCCGACAAGGCGGGGGGTAACACTGAAGCTTTCTTT. Translated, it gives CSADKAGGNTEAFF.

This clonotype turned up a few times. The rearrangement links TRBV4-3 to TRBJ1-1; 7 nucleotides match TRBD1. After removal of 3 bases from V and 3 bases from J, the junction contained 4 bases not matched to a gene. The CDR3 contains 14 residues. CDR1 is LGHNA and CDR2 is YSLEER in the germline V gene. CDR3 in amino acids: CASSHYRGYTEAFF. CDR3 sequence (DNA): TGCGCCAGCAGCCATTACAGGGGATACACTGAAGCTTTCTTT.

This clonotype was seen a handful of times. The chain couples TRBV27 to TRBJ2-5; D call uncertain. CDR1 MNHEY and CDR2 SMNVEV come from the germline V gene (reference sequence). Trimming shortened V by 5 bases and J by 5 bases, and 15 bases separated the two germline ends. CDR3 length: 14 amino acids. The CDR3 spells CASSPTAVWETQYF. The CDR3 region has the DNA TGTGCCAGCAGTCCCACCGCAGTTTGGGAGACCCAGTACTTC.

This chain's CDR3 is CASSPGTSGTVHEQFF. The CDR3 nucleotides are TGCGCCAGCAGCCCCGGGACTAGCGGGACCGTCCATGAGCAGTTCTTC. J is TRBJ2-1 and V is TRBV5-1, with 13 positions matching TRBD2. The germline V gene encodes CDR1 SGHRS and CDR2 YFSETQ. The CDR3 contains 16 residues. The junction had 9 bases not matched to a gene; V was cut back by 4 bases and J by 8 bases.

There are a few counts of this clonotype. This sequence joins TRBV6-1 and TRBJ2-1, with 8 bases matching TRBD1. This CDR3 has 13 residues. Germline lookup yields CDR1 MNHNS and CDR2 SASEGT. Trimming at V came to 5 bases and at J to 9 bases, leaving 6 bases not matched to a gene. CDR3 coding DNA: TGTGCCAGCAGTCCTCGACAGGGGACTGAGCAGTTCTTC. Its protein product is CASSPRQGTEQFF.